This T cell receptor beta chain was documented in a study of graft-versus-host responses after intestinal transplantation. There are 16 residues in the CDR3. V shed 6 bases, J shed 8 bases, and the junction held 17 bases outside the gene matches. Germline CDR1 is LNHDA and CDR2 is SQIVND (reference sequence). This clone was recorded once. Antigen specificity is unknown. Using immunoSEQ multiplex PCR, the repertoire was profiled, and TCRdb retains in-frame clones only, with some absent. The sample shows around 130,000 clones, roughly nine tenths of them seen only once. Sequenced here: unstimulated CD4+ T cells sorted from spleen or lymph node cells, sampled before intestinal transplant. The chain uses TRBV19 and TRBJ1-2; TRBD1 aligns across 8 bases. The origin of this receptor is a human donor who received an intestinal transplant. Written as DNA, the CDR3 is TGTGCCAGTAGAGGGATTACCAGGGGGCATCAGCGAGGCTACACCTTC. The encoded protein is CASRGITRGHQRGYTF.